The 2 T cell receptor beta chains below were found in one sample sequenced in a study of Ad26.COV2.S vaccination and SARS-CoV-2 variants. The protocol was immunoSEQ multiplex PCR, while the TCRdb copy is restricted to in-frame clones and leaves out a portion. The sample holds approximately 420,000 clones, 80% to 90% seen once. Treatment given: around 19 received Ad26.COV2.S at low or high dose, single or two shots; 5 received placebo; per-sample allocation not given. The samples were gathered on day 63 after the first injection of vaccine or placebo. This sample comprised peripheral blood, obtained in a trial of Ad26.COV2.S vaccine versus placebo. The receptor source for this set is a person aged 18-65 years who received the Ad26.COV2.S COVID-19 vaccine or a placebo.

The genes are TRBV10-1 and TRBJ2-3; weak D call: TRBD2 (5 bases). This CDR3 has 15 residues. From germline, CDR1 is WNHNN and CDR2 SYGVQD (reference sequence). Trimming cost V 0 bases and J 1 base, with 8 bases left between them. CDR3 bases: TGCGCCAGCAGTGAGTCGAACGGGGGCACAGATACGCAGTATTTT. Protein sequence: CASSESNGGTDTQYF.

The chain links TRBV6-5 to TRBJ1-1; 7 bases line up with TRBD1. CDR3 size: 13 residues. The J segment lost 4 bases and the V segment lost 6 bases, leaving 5 bases of the junction unmatched. CDR1 and CDR2 from the germline V gene are MNHEY and SVGAGI. DNA for the CDR3: TGTGCCAGCAGCTACAGGGGTACCACTGAAGCTTTCTTT. Its translation is CASSYRGTTEAFF.